This is a list of T cell receptor beta chains from one sample in a study of blood T cell repertoires in COVID-19. TCRdb's copy holds only in-frame clones and misses some; the assay was immunoSEQ multiplex PCR. The sample has some 150,000 clones; about 88% are singletons. The specimen sequenced was peripheral blood. These receptors were taken from a woman at least 80 years old in a cohort sampled during active or convalescent COVID-19. The CDR3 runs from the conserved cysteine through the conserved F or W. A D gene is named only where the DNA matches it firmly. The size field is filled for only some rows; it gives once, few, many or a size class.

J gene | D gene | V gene | CDR3 length | clone size | CDR3 DNA | CDR3 protein
TRBJ2-5 | NA | TRBV3-1/TRBV3-2 | 14 | NA | TGTGCCAGCAGGGACGGGGCAGGGGGGGAGACCCAGTACTTC | CASRDGAGGETQYF
TRBJ1-2 | TRBD1 | TRBV28 | 16 | NA | TGTGCCAGCAGTTTAAGGGGACAGCTCCTACTCTATGGCTACACCTTC | CASSLRGQLLLYGYTF
TRBJ2-7 | NA | TRBV11-3 | 14 | NA | TGTGCCAGCAGCCCCCGACAGGATCTCTACGAGCAGTACTTC | CASSPRQDLYEQYF
TRBJ1-5 | TRBD1 | TRBV30 | 13 | NA | TGTGCCTGGGGGACAGAAATCAATCAGCCCCAGCATTTT | CAWGTEINQPQHF
TRBJ2-5 | NA | TRBV5-1 | 17 | once | TGCGCCAGCAGCTTGGATGGCGGGGGCTTCATGGAGGAGACCCAGTACTTC | CASSLDGGGFMEETQYF
TRBJ1-5 | TRBD1 | TRBV19 | 13 | NA | TGTGCCAGTAGGGGGACAGGAAATCAGCCCCAGCATTTT | CASRGTGNQPQHF
TRBJ1-6 | NA | TRBV6-1 | 15 | NA | TGTGCCAGCAGTGAAGGCAGCTCCTATAATTCACCCCTCCACTTT | CASSEGSSYNSPLHF
TRBJ1-4 | NA | TRBV19 | 15 | NA | TGTGCCAGTAGTTTGACAGGACAACTACGGGAAAAACTGTTTTTT | CASSLTGQLREKLFF
TRBJ2-5 | NA | TRBV21-1 | 15 | once | TGTGCCGGCCTAGCGGGGGGGTATAGGCAAGAGACCCAGTACTTC | CAGLAGGYRQETQYF
TRBJ2-3 | NA | TRBV4-1 | 20 | NA | TGCGCCAGCAGCCCTTCAAGCTTAGGCGGGCCACCGAGAAGGACAGATACGCAGTATTTT | CASSPSSLGGPPRRTDTQYF
TRBJ2-1 | NA | TRBV20-1 | 14 | NA | TGCAGTGCTAGTCGCGGGGACAGCCTAAATGAGCAGTTCTTC | CSASRGDSLNEQFF
TRBJ1-6 | TRBD1 | TRBV28 | 14 | NA | TGTGCCAGCAGTCGTGGACAGGGTTATTCACCCCTCCACTTT | CASSRGQGYSPLHF
TRBJ1-3 | NA | TRBV2 | 15 | NA | TGTGCCAGCAGTGAATGGAGGAGCTCTGGAAACACCATATATTTT | CASSEWRSSGNTIYF
TRBJ2-5 | NA | TRBV25-1 | 14 | NA | TGTGCCAGCAGTCCCTGGGGAGCCCAAGAGACCCAGTACTTC | CASSPWGAQETQYF
TRBJ2-7 | NA | TRBV3-1/TRBV3-2 | 13 | once | TGTGCCAGCAGCCCCGACACCACCTACGAGCAGTACTTC | CASSPDTTYEQYF
TRBJ2-7 | TRBD2 | TRBV30 | 14 | NA | TGTGCCTGGAGTAGGGCGGGGGGAGCCTACGAGCAGTACTTC | CAWSRAGGAYEQYF
TRBJ2-5 | TRBD2 | TRBV9 | 15 | once | TGTGCCAGCAGCCCCAGCGGGGGGGATAAAGAGACCCAGTACTTC | CASSPSGGDKETQYF
TRBJ2-5 | NA | TRBV28 | 15 | NA | TGTGCCAGCAGTTTAATGCCCGGGATCGAAGAGACCCAGTACTTC | CASSLMPGIEETQYF
TRBJ1-2 | TRBD1 | TRBV2 | 14 | NA | TGTGCCAGCGGACAGGGGCGCCTGAACTATGGCTACACCTTC | CASGQGRLNYGYTF
TRBJ1-3 | NA | TRBV15 | 14 | NA | TGTGCCACCAGCAGAGTAAATTCTGGAAACACCATATATTTT | CATSRVNSGNTIYF
TRBJ1-1 | NA | TRBV2 | 12 | few | TGTGCCAGCAGTCCTAGGATGGATGAAGCTTTCTTT | CASSPRMDEAFF
TRBJ2-5 | TRBD2 | TRBV10-3 | 16 | NA | TGTGCCATCAGTGAGACGGGGACTAGCGGGGCAAAGACCCAGTACTTC | CAISETGTSGAKTQYF
TRBJ2-1 | TRBD2 | TRBV7-8 | 17 | NA | TGTGCCAGCAGCTTAGCGCTTGGACTAGCGAAAGGAGATGAGCAGTTCTTC | CASSLALGLAKGDEQFF
TRBJ2-1 | TRBD2 | TRBV6-2/TRBV6-3 | 16 | NA | TGTGCCAGCAGTGACGGACTAGCGGGGGGAGGCAATGAGCAGTTCTTC | CASSDGLAGGGNEQFF
TRBJ1-1 | NA | TRBV27 | 14 | NA | TGTGCCAGCAGTCTATACGGAGTCCGCACTGAAGCTTTCTTT | CASSLYGVRTEAFF
TRBJ2-7 | NA | TRBV5-1 | 12 | NA | TGCGCCAGCAGCCGGGACTTCTACGAGCAGTACTTC | CASSRDFYEQYF
TRBJ2-3 | NA | TRBV5-6 | 11 | NA | TGTGCCAGCAGCACTAGTGATACGCAGTATTTT | CASSTSDTQYF
TRBJ1-5 | TRBD1 | TRBV5-6 | 15 | NA | TGTGCCAGCAGCTTGAGGGACAGCTCTTTCGAGCCCCAGCATTTT | CASSLRDSSFEPQHF
TRBJ1-1 | TRBD1 | TRBV2 | 15 | NA | TGTGCCAGCAGTGATTCAGGCAGGGGGCGGACTGAAGCTTTCTTT | CASSDSGRGRTEAFF
TRBJ2-7 | NA | TRBV5-1 | 14 | NA | TGCGCCAGCAGCCGCGAGCGGGCGCCCTACGAGCAGTACTTC | CASSRERAPYEQYF
TRBJ1-1 | TRBD1 | TRBV3-1/TRBV3-2 | 14 | NA | TGTGCCAGCAGCCTGGACAGGCATAACACTGAAGCTTTCTTT | CASSLDRHNTEAFF
TRBJ1-1 | TRBD1 | TRBV7-2 | 13 | NA | TGTGCCAGCGGGCCACAGGGGGGGCCTGAAGCTTTCTTT | CASGPQGGPEAFF
TRBJ2-3 | TRBD1 | TRBV5-8 | 15 | NA | TGTGCCAGCAGCTGGGGCAGGGGGCCGACAGATACGCAGTATTTT | CASSWGRGPTDTQYF
TRBJ2-1 | NA | TRBV19 | 14 | NA | TGTGCCAGTATCCCCCGAGGGCTAAGTCAGGAGCAGTTCTTC | CASIPRGLSQEQFF
TRBJ2-2 | NA | TRBV19 | 12 | NA | TGTGCCAGTAGTCCCCCGTCCGGGGAGCTGTTTTTT | CASSPPSGELFF
TRBJ2-5 | TRBD1 | TRBV2 | 17 | NA | TGTGCCAGCAGAGCCGTTTGGGGACAGGGACCTGCAGAGACCCAGTACTTC | CASRAVWGQGPAETQYF
TRBJ2-2 | TRBD2 | TRBV7-2 | 17 | NA | TGTGCCAGCAGCCCAAACCGAGGGGCGGGGGGTCCCGGGGAGCTGTTTTTT | CASSPNRGAGGPGELFF
TRBJ2-7 | NA | TRBV9 | 13 | NA | TGTGCCAGCAGCCCCGGGGGGCCCTACGAGCAGTACTTC | CASSPGGPYEQYF
TRBJ1-2 | TRBD1 | TRBV30 | 16 | NA | TGTGCCTGGAGTCTTTTGACAGGGCGTGGAAACTATGGCTACACCTTC | CAWSLLTGRGNYGYTF
TRBJ1-4 | NA | TRBV4-3 | 16 | NA | TGCGCCAGCAGCCATCATCCCACGGGGGGAAATGAAAAACTGTTTTTT | CASSHHPTGGNEKLFF
TRBJ1-3 | NA | TRBV7-9 | 16 | NA | TGTGCCAGCAGTCCTCTTCGGGGGGCGACTGGCAACACCATATATTTT | CASSPLRGATGNTIYF
TRBJ1-1 | NA | TRBV5-6 | 13 | NA | TGTGCCAGCAGCCTAAAAGTCTACACTGAAGCTTTCTTT | CASSLKVYTEAFF
TRBJ2-2 | TRBD1 | TRBV4-3 | 14 | NA | TGCGCCAGCAGCCAAAACAGGGGGACCGGGGAGCTGTTTTTT | CASSQNRGTGELFF
TRBJ1-4 | NA | TRBV11-2 | 14 | NA | TGTGCCAGCAGCTTAGACAGGGGTTCTGAAAAACTGTTTTTT | CASSLDRGSEKLFF
TRBJ1-5 | NA | TRBV4-3 | 15 | NA | TGCGCCAGCAGCCAAGTAGGAGGGGTGGGGCAGCCCCAGCATTTT | CASSQVGGVGQPQHF
TRBJ1-4 | NA | TRBV7-8 | 14 | NA | TGTGCCAGCAGCTTGTTCGCAACTAATGAAAAACTGTTTTTT | CASSLFATNEKLFF